This is a list of T cell receptor beta chains from one sample in a study of response to subunit inactivated influenza vaccine. TCRdb called the RT-PCR reads again in MiXCR, with one record for every CDR3 protein. The sample includes 450,000 to 700,000 distinct CDR3 sequences, about 14% seen only once; the top ten take around 10%. The material was PBMCs from blood, obtained 12 days after vaccination. Every receptor here comes from a man aged 45-60 years who received an inactivated influenza vaccine. CDR3s leave out the opening cysteine and the closing phenylalanine or tryptophan. For some rows the clone size is stated as once, few or many, or as a class when expanded; others skip it.

v_gene	j_gene	abundance	CDR3aa
TRBV20-1	TRBJ2-5	few	SARAGSQETQY
TRBV4-1	TRBJ2-2	-	ASSEEGWMITGELF
TRBV24-1	TRBJ2-7	-	ATSDENTYEQY
TRBV6-5	TRBJ2-7	few	ASSYSVAGAYEQY
TRBV7-2	TRBJ1-2	few	ASSPDRGGYGYT
TRBV5-1	TRBJ2-1	-	ASSSPGLAGGPTEQF
TRBV20-1	TRBJ2-7	-	SAPGRLAGGPVYEQY
TRBV7-9	TRBJ2-1	-	ASSLGTSGSYNEQF
TRBV4-2	TRBJ2-2	-	ASSQEPGSANTGELF
TRBV12-3/TRBV12-4	TRBJ2-3	-	ASTQLTDTQY
TRBV7-3	TRBJ1-2	-	ASSLTVRDDGYGYT
TRBV7-9	TRBJ2-7	-	ASERQANGEQY
TRBV7-2	TRBJ2-3	-	ASSLAPVGASTDTQY
TRBV12-3/TRBV12-4	TRBJ1-4	-	ASSLFSINEKLF
TRBV29-1	TRBJ2-1	few	SVAEGLANYNEQF
TRBV11-2	TRBJ1-6	-	ASRALGSPLH
TRBV4-3	TRBJ2-1	-	ASSLNRIAGGLDEQF
TRBV6-2/TRBV6-3	TRBJ1-1	few	ASSRNFDRVPEAF
TRBV6-5	TRBJ1-6	-	ATSGGNSPLH
TRBV3-1	TRBJ1-2	few	ASSQESTVLNYGYT
TRBV20-1	TRBJ2-3	-	SARGLDTDTQY
TRBV28	TRBJ2-7	few	ASSPPLLPWEQY
TRBV6-2/TRBV6-3	TRBJ2-1	few	ASSYLLAGNEQF
TRBV7-2	TRBJ2-1	many	ASSLDSGLAANEQF
TRBV9	TRBJ2-7	many	ASSVAGAPLKQY
TRBV5-1	TRBJ1-2	-	ASSLREAYGYT
TRBV20-1	TRBJ2-6	-	SARVPGGSGANVLT
TRBV20-1	TRBJ2-1	many	SARKDRNEQF
TRBV7-2	TRBJ1-3	few	ASSLAQGGNTIY
TRBV20-1	TRBJ1-5	few	SARPPTAPNQPQH
TRBV29-1	TRBJ1-4	many	SAGDNFNEKLF
TRBV6-1	TRBJ2-5	-	ASSRRREGPGTQY
TRBV11-2	TRBJ2-1	-	ASSSAQGSTYNEQF
TRBV27	TRBJ2-3	-	ASSLAVNTDTQY
TRBV30	TRBJ2-1	-	AWSNWGEQF
TRBV28	TRBJ1-3	few	ASSPSGIAGNTIY
TRBV7-9	TRBJ2-7	-	ASSFGDWQY
TRBV12-3/TRBV12-4	TRBJ2-1	many	ASRRAGDEQF
TRBV12-3/TRBV12-4	TRBJ2-3	few	ASSLDSASTDTQY
TRBV15	TRBJ2-2	-	ATSGSNTGELF
TRBV21-1	TRBJ2-3	few	ASSKAPLGGDTQY
TRBV5-1	TRBJ1-1	few	ASSLGQVYTEAF
TRBV28	TRBJ1-1	-	ASSFGGSLMNTEAF
TRBV4-3	TRBJ1-5	many	ASSQNRGLQPQH
TRBV9	TRBJ2-5	few	ASSVATRGTGKQETQY
TRBV5-1	TRBJ2-3	few	ASSLAGGLRTDTQY
TRBV10-3	TRBJ2-3	-	ATATSGGTSTDTQY
TRBV7-9	TRBJ2-1	many	ASSQILQGPYNEQF
TRBV6-2/TRBV6-3	TRBJ1-2	-	ASSSYGQTGNYGYT